This T cell receptor beta chain was sequenced in a study of blood T cell repertoires in COVID-19. Overall study: Samples representing acute and convalescent COVID-19 were sourced from the United States, Italy and Spain.

Across 20 to 25 US areas, participants ranged in age from about 18 to 90 years. Clinical history as reported by participants underpinned cohort assignment. Germline-derived CDR1 and CDR2 are SGHRS and YFSETQ. V was pared by 2 bases and J by 4 bases, with 6 bases of the junction left unmatched. The CDR3 has 15 residues. Source study methods: Cell counts per sample came from amplifying reference gene primers. The protocol was immunoSEQ multiplex PCR, while the TCRdb copy is restricted to in-frame clones and leaves out a portion. V and J calls and clone size are given by that table; D and trimming were obtained from the DNA. The sample comprises hundreds of thousands of clones, 85% to 90% of which are singletons, and 2.4% rests with the top ten.

Material: PBMCs or T cells enriched from blood (not recorded which). The V and J genes are TRBV5-1 and TRBJ1-2; TRBD1 aligns across 9 bases. The source of this sequence is a woman in her late teens or twenties who had recovered from COVID-19. CDR3 region: CASSLGVTGGYGYTF. The DNA of the CDR3 is TGCGCCAGCAGCTTAGGGGTGACAGGGGGCTATGGCTACACCTTC.